Listed below are T cell receptor beta chains from one sample, sequenced in a study of post-analysis software for immune sequencing data. TCRdb re-called the PCR reads with MiXCR, one entry per CDR3 protein. The sample has about 570,000 distinct CDR3 sequences, roughly 34% seen once. Sequenced sample: blood. The receptor source for this set is a girl aged 2 to 17 with multiple sclerosis. Each CDR3 is given with its conserved first and last residue. The D gene is left open where the match is weak. Size tells how often a clone was seen (once, few, many) or the class of an expanded clone, and some rows leave it out.

clone size: NA; D gene: TRBD2; J gene: TRBJ2-1; V gene: TRBV20-1; CDR3 protein: CSALGLAGFNEQFF; CDR3 DNA: TGCAGTGCTTTAGGACTAGCGGGGTTTAATGAGCAGTTCTTC
clone size: NA; D gene: TRBD1; J gene: TRBJ2-7; V gene: TRBV7-9; CDR3 protein: CASSFRGQGYEQYF; CDR3 DNA: TGTGCCAGCAGCTTTCGGGGACAGGGCTACGAGCAGTACTTC
clone size: NA; D gene: NA; J gene: TRBJ1-4; V gene: TRBV4-1; CDR3 protein: CASSQGPTGSNEKLFF; CDR3 DNA: TGCGCCAGCAGCCAAGGGCCCACAGGGTCTAATGAAAAACTGTTTTTT
clone size: NA; D gene: NA; J gene: TRBJ1-5; V gene: TRBV20-1; CDR3 protein: CSASGDRRFYSNQPQHF; CDR3 DNA: TGCAGTGCTAGTGGGGACCGACGGTTTTATAGCAATCAGCCCCAGCATTTT
clone size: NA; D gene: NA; J gene: TRBJ1-1; V gene: TRBV29-1; CDR3 protein: CSAIGVEAFF; CDR3 DNA: TGCAGCGCTATCGGGGTGGAAGCTTTCTTT
clone size: NA; D gene: NA; J gene: TRBJ1-6; V gene: TRBV13; CDR3 protein: CASSLEALGRNSPLHF; CDR3 DNA: TGTGCCAGCAGCTTAGAGGCGCTGGGTCGTAATTCACCCCTCCACTTT
clone size: NA; D gene: NA; J gene: TRBJ2-2; V gene: TRBV10-3; CDR3 protein: CAISVGTPTGELFF; CDR3 DNA: TGTGCCATCAGTGTAGGCACACCCACCGGGGAGCTGTTTTTT
clone size: NA; D gene: TRBD2; J gene: TRBJ2-7; V gene: TRBV6-5; CDR3 protein: CASSYSFPSGGAGSCEQYF; CDR3 DNA: TGTGCCAGCAGTTACTCGTTTCCTAGCGGGGGGGCCGGTAGCTGCGAGCAGTACTTC
clone size: many; D gene: TRBD1; J gene: TRBJ1-2; V gene: TRBV6-5; CDR3 protein: CASRRTGSEDGYTF; CDR3 DNA: TGTGCCAGCAGACGGACAGGGAGTGAGGATGGCTACACCTTC
clone size: once; D gene: TRBD1; J gene: TRBJ1-2; V gene: TRBV6-5; CDR3 protein: CASSRRTGGDGYTF; CDR3 DNA: TGTGCCAGCAGTAGGAGGACAGGGGGAGATGGCTACACCTTC
clone size: few; D gene: NA; J gene: TRBJ2-7; V gene: TRBV14; CDR3 protein: CASSPETSSSYEQYF; CDR3 DNA: TGTGCCAGCAGCCCAGAGACTAGTTCCTCCTACGAGCAGTACTTC
clone size: few; D gene: NA; J gene: TRBJ2-7; V gene: TRBV7-9; CDR3 protein: CASSLALADHEQYF; CDR3 DNA: TGTGCCAGCAGCTTAGCGCTGGCAGATCACGAGCAGTACTTC
clone size: NA; D gene: TRBD1; J gene: TRBJ1-3; V gene: TRBV11-2; CDR3 protein: CASSPPGQGVGNTIYF; CDR3 DNA: TGTGCCAGCAGCCCCCCCGGACAGGGAGTCGGAAACACCATATATTTT
clone size: NA; D gene: NA; J gene: TRBJ1-1; V gene: TRBV5-6; CDR3 protein: CASSLIGTAEAFF; CDR3 DNA: TGTGCCAGCAGCTTGATTGGGACCGCTGAAGCTTTCTTT
clone size: many; D gene: NA; J gene: TRBJ2-3; V gene: TRBV6-6; CDR3 protein: CASRLGSYTDTQYF; CDR3 DNA: TGTGCCAGCCGGCTGGGGTCCTACACAGATACGCAGTATTTT
clone size: NA; D gene: NA; J gene: TRBJ2-5; V gene: TRBV20-1; CDR3 protein: CSADSRRFISKQYF; CDR3 DNA: TGCAGTGCCGACTCAAGGCGGTTTATTAGCAAGCAGTACTTC
clone size: NA; D gene: TRBD2; J gene: TRBJ2-4; V gene: TRBV29-1; CDR3 protein: CSYTRPLAGELKNIQYF; CDR3 DNA: TGCAGCTACACCCGACCCCTAGCGGGGGAACTCAAAAACATTCAGTACTTC
clone size: NA; D gene: TRBD2; J gene: TRBJ2-1; V gene: TRBV7-2; CDR3 protein: CASSLVRVAGVYNEQFF; CDR3 DNA: TGTGCCAGCAGCTTAGTTCGGGTAGCGGGGGTTTACAATGAGCAGTTCTTC
clone size: few; D gene: NA; J gene: TRBJ1-2; V gene: TRBV29-1; CDR3 protein: CSAQGRGDGYTF; CDR3 DNA: TGCAGCGCCCAAGGTCGGGGGGATGGCTACACCTTC
clone size: many; D gene: NA; J gene: TRBJ1-2; V gene: TRBV12-3/TRBV12-4; CDR3 protein: CASSSGPVWGYTF; CDR3 DNA: TGTGCCAGCAGTTCGGGGCCCGTGTGGGGCTACACCTTC
clone size: NA; D gene: NA; J gene: TRBJ2-5; V gene: TRBV6-2/TRBV6-3; CDR3 protein: CASSGGPNQETQYF; CDR3 DNA: TGTGCCAGCAGTGGAGGCCCCAACCAAGAGACCCAGTACTTC
clone size: few; D gene: TRBD2; J gene: TRBJ2-1; V gene: TRBV27; CDR3 protein: CASSFLRGGYNEQFF; CDR3 DNA: TGTGCCAGCAGTTTCTTGCGGGGGGGATACAATGAGCAGTTCTTC
clone size: NA; D gene: NA; J gene: TRBJ2-3; V gene: TRBV14; CDR3 protein: CASSPIGQTDTQYF; CDR3 DNA: TGTGCCAGCAGCCCCATCGGACAGACAGATACGCAGTATTTT
clone size: NA; D gene: TRBD2; J gene: TRBJ2-3; V gene: TRBV10-3; CDR3 protein: CAIRRAGSGTDTQYF; CDR3 DNA: TGTGCCATCAGACGAGCGGGATCTGGCACAGATACGCAGTATTTT
clone size: NA; D gene: NA; J gene: TRBJ2-1; V gene: TRBV11-3; CDR3 protein: CASSSEAGVDEQFF; CDR3 DNA: TGTGCCAGCAGCTCCGAGGCAGGGGTTGATGAGCAGTTCTTC
clone size: NA; D gene: NA; J gene: TRBJ1-2; V gene: TRBV10-3; CDR3 protein: CAISELSPNYGYTF; CDR3 DNA: TGTGCCATCAGTGAGTTAAGCCCTAACTATGGCTACACCTTC
clone size: few; D gene: TRBD1; J gene: TRBJ1-4; V gene: TRBV29-1; CDR3 protein: CSVTQGGRNEKLFF; CDR3 DNA: TGCAGCGTCACACAAGGGGGCCGTAATGAAAAACTGTTTTTT
clone size: once; D gene: TRBD1; J gene: TRBJ1-5; V gene: TRBV7-9; CDR3 protein: CASRSQGSVGQPQHF; CDR3 DNA: TGTGCCAGCAGGTCACAGGGGTCGGTGGGTCAGCCCCAGCATTTT
clone size: NA; D gene: TRBD1; J gene: TRBJ1-6; V gene: TRBV6-1; CDR3 protein: CASRTGTSYNSPLHF; CDR3 DNA: TGTGCCAGCAGGACAGGGACCTCCTATAATTCACCCCTCCACTTT
clone size: few; D gene: NA; J gene: TRBJ2-5; V gene: TRBV5-1; CDR3 protein: CASSTGQQETQYF; CDR3 DNA: TGCGCCAGCAGCACTGGACAACAAGAGACCCAGTACTTC
clone size: NA; D gene: NA; J gene: TRBJ2-4; V gene: TRBV18; CDR3 protein: CASSPPGRGKNIQYF; CDR3 DNA: TGTGCCAGCTCACCACCCGGCCGGGGGAAAAACATTCAGTACTTC
clone size: few; D gene: TRBD1; J gene: TRBJ2-3; V gene: TRBV7-2; CDR3 protein: CASSGQVASTDTQYF; CDR3 DNA: TGTGCCAGCAGCGGACAGGTTGCTAGCACAGATACGCAGTATTTT
clone size: NA; D gene: NA; J gene: TRBJ1-1; V gene: TRBV6-5; CDR3 protein: CASTPGAEEKNTEAFF; CDR3 DNA: TGTGCCAGCACACCGGGGGCCGAAGAGAAGAACACTGAAGCTTTCTTT
clone size: NA; D gene: TRBD1; J gene: TRBJ1-1; V gene: TRBV5-5; CDR3 protein: CASSPWTGITEAFF; CDR3 DNA: TGTGCCAGCAGCCCTTGGACAGGGATCACTGAAGCTTTCTTT
clone size: few; D gene: TRBD2; J gene: TRBJ2-3; V gene: TRBV25-1; CDR3 protein: CASSVGLGGTQYF; CDR3 DNA: TGTGCCAGCAGTGTCGGGTTGGGGGGGACGCAGTATTTT
clone size: NA; D gene: NA; J gene: TRBJ2-5; V gene: TRBV4-2; CDR3 protein: CASSQGGGIGTQYF; CDR3 DNA: TGTGCCAGCAGCCAAGGAGGGGGGATCGGGACCCAGTACTTC
clone size: NA; D gene: TRBD2; J gene: TRBJ2-5; V gene: TRBV10-3; CDR3 protein: CAISESIRGGKTQYF; CDR3 DNA: TGTGCCATCAGTGAGTCAATTCGCGGGGGGAAGACCCAGTACTTC
clone size: NA; D gene: NA; J gene: TRBJ2-7; V gene: TRBV12-3/TRBV12-4; CDR3 protein: CASRRLETYYNEQYF; CDR3 DNA: TGTGCCAGCAGACGACTAGAAACGTACTACAATGAGCAGTACTTC
clone size: few; D gene: NA; J gene: TRBJ2-1; V gene: TRBV10-3; CDR3 protein: CAISARDGSDNEQFF; CDR3 DNA: TGTGCCATCAGTGCCCGGGACGGAAGTGACAATGAGCAGTTCTTC
clone size: NA; D gene: NA; J gene: TRBJ2-5; V gene: TRBV29-1; CDR3 protein: CSVGGRTQETQYF; CDR3 DNA: TGCAGCGTTGGTGGACGGACGCAAGAGACCCAGTACTTC
clone size: NA; D gene: NA; J gene: TRBJ1-2; V gene: TRBV29-1; CDR3 protein: CSVEDRGPQYYGYTF; CDR3 DNA: TGCAGCGTTGAAGATCGCGGACCCCAGTACTATGGCTACACCTTC
clone size: few; D gene: NA; J gene: TRBJ2-5; V gene: TRBV2; CDR3 protein: CASKWDTQETQYF; CDR3 DNA: TGTGCCAGCAAGTGGGACACCCAAGAGACCCAGTACTTC
clone size: NA; D gene: NA; J gene: TRBJ1-1; V gene: TRBV12-3/TRBV12-4; CDR3 protein: CASSPWTEMNTEAFF; CDR3 DNA: TGTGCCAGCAGTCCCTGGACAGAGATGAACACTGAAGCTTTCTTT
clone size: NA; D gene: TRBD2; J gene: TRBJ2-3; V gene: TRBV25-1; CDR3 protein: CASSGGLAGGRYTDTQYF; CDR3 DNA: TGTGCCAGCAGTGGGGGACTAGCGGGGGGGAGGTACACAGATACGCAGTATTTT
clone size: few; D gene: NA; J gene: TRBJ1-2; V gene: TRBV29-1; CDR3 protein: CSAADGHDGYTF; CDR3 DNA: TGCAGCGCCGCCGACGGACACGATGGCTACACCTTC
clone size: NA; D gene: TRBD1; J gene: TRBJ2-4; V gene: TRBV4-1; CDR3 protein: CASSRAPTGVVENIQYF; CDR3 DNA: TGCGCCAGCAGCCGAGCGCCGACAGGGGTCGTCGAAAACATTCAGTACTTC
clone size: NA; D gene: TRBD2; J gene: TRBJ2-7; V gene: TRBV29-1; CDR3 protein: CSVDKLGTSGEYEQYF; CDR3 DNA: TGCAGCGTTGACAAACTCGGGACTAGCGGGGAGTACGAGCAGTACTTC
clone size: NA; D gene: NA; J gene: TRBJ2-1; V gene: TRBV20-1; CDR3 protein: CSARMGGAGKTQFF; CDR3 DNA: TGCAGTGCTAGAATGGGGGGGGCCGGAAAGACCCAGTTCTTC
clone size: NA; D gene: TRBD1; J gene: TRBJ1-5; V gene: TRBV20-1; CDR3 protein: CSARDTGGVSQPQHF; CDR3 DNA: TGCAGTGCTAGAGATACAGGGGGTGTTAGTCAGCCCCAGCATTTT
clone size: NA; D gene: NA; J gene: TRBJ2-1; V gene: TRBV5-1; CDR3 protein: CASSRGLIAPPPRFYNEQFF; CDR3 DNA: TGCGCCAGCAGCCGGGGACTCATTGCCCCACCACCACGTTTCTACAATGAGCAGTTCTTC
clone size: NA; D gene: NA; J gene: TRBJ1-5; V gene: TRBV5-1; CDR3 protein: CASSPDQGNQPQHF; CDR3 DNA: TGCGCCAGCAGCCCCGATCAAGGCAATCAGCCCCAGCATTTT